This T cell receptor (beta chain) was recovered during a study of metastatic and nonmetastatic thyroid tumors. Across the whole study: A comparison of repertoires was made across blood and tumor or nodule tissue from malignant and benign thyroid patients.

This clone was detected ten times or more. Its matching antigen is unknown. Thyroid surgery was preceded by no treatment in any patient. Authors' analysis steps: Variation in CDR3 across clinicopathological groups served as the basis for constructing a distant-metastasis classifier in papillary thyroid cancer. TCRdb reprocessed the PCR reads using MiXCR. Clone size and V and J calls follow TCRdb, not the original study. This sample has some 23,000 clones, with about 13% found just once. This CDR3 has 15 amino acids. V gave up 1 base and J gave up 4 bases, with 11 bases separating them. From germline, CDR1 is MGHRA and CDR2 YSYEKL. General study findings and limits: Versus benign nodules, malignant thyroid tumors reportedly had significantly higher TCR beta diversity, in blood and tumor.

The specimen was blood. This chain connects TRBV4-1 to TRBJ1-5; D is unresolved. The TCR sequence derives from a female donor with papillary thyroid cancer or a benign thyroid nodule (not recorded which). Some clones in this sample may be carry-over from other donors' samples. The CDR3 nucleotides read TGCGCCAGCAGCCAAGGTCGACGCCAAAATCAGCCCCAGCATTTT. It yields the protein CASSQGRRQNQPQHF.